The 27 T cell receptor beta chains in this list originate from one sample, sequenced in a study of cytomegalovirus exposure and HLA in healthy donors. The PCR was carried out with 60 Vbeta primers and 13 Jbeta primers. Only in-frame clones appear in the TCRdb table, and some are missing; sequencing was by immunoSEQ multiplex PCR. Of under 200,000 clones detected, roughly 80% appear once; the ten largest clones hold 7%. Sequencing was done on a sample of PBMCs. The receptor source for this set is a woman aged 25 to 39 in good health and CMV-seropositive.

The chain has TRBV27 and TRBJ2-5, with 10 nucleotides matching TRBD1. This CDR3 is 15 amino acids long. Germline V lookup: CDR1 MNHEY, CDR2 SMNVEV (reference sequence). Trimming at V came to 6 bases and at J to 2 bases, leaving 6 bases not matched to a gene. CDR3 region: CASRADRGPQETQYF. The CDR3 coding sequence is TGTGCCAGCAGAGCCGACAGGGGGCCTCAAGAGACCCAGTACTTC.

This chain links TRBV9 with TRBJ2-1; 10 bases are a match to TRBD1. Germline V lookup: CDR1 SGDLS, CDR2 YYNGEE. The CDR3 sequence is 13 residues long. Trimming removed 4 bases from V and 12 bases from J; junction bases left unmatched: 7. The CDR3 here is CASSPWGQGTQFF. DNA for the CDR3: TGTGCCAGCAGCCCCTGGGGACAGGGGACGCAGTTCTTC.

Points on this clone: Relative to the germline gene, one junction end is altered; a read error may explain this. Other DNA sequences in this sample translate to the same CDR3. CDR3 coding DNA: TGTGCCAGCAGCCTAGCCAGGGGTCCCTACGAGCAGTACTTC. Translation: CASSLARGPYEQYF. V usage is TRBV7-2 and J usage is TRBJ2-7, with D possibly TRBD1 on 6 matching bases. Germline V gene lookup returns CDR1 SGHTA and CDR2 FQGNSA. This CDR3 has 14 amino acids.

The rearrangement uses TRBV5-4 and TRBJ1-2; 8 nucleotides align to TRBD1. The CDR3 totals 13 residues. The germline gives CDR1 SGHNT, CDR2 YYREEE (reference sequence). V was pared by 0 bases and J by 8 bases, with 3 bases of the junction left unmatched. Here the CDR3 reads CASSLAQGAGYTF. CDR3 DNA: TGTGCCAGCAGCTTGGCCCAGGGGGCCGGCTACACCTTC.

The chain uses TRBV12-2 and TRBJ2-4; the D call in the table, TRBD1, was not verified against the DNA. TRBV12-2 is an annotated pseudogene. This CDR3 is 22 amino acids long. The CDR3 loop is CASRLEGVRAVNQSLAKNIQYF. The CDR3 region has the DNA TGTGCAAGTCGCTTAGAGGGGGTTAGGGCAGTCAACCAATCTCTAGCCAAAAACATTCAGTACTTC.

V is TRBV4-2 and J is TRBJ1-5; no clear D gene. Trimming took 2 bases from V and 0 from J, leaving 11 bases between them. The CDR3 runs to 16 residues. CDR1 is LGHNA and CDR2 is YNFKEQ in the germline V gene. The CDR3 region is CASSQNLLYSNQPQHF. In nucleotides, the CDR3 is TGTGCCAGCAGCCAAAACCTACTATATAGCAATCAGCCCCAGCATTTT.

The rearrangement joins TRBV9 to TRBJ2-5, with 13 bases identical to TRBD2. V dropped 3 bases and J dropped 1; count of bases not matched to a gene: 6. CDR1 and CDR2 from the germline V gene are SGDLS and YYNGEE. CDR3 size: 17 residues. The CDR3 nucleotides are TGTGCCAGCAGCGCCCCACTAGCGGGGGGGTTCCAAGAGACCCAGTACTTC. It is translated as CASSAPLAGGFQETQYF.

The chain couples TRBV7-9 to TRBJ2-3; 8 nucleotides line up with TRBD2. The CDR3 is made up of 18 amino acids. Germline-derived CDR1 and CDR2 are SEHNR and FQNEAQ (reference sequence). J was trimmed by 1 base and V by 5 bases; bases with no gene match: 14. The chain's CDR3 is CASSLRRAGAHGTDTQYF. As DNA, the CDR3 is TGTGCCAGCAGCCTAAGGAGAGCGGGGGCGCACGGCACAGATACGCAGTATTTT.

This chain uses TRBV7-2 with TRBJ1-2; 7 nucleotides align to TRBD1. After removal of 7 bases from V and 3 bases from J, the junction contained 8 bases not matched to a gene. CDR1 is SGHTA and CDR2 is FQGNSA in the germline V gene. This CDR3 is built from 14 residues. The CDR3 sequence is CASKKGAVDYGYTF. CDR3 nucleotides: TGTGCCAGCAAGAAGGGGGCAGTCGACTATGGCTACACCTTC. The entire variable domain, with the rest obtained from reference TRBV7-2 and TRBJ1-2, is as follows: GAGVSQSPSNKVTEKGKDVELRCDPISGHTALYWYRQSLGQGLEFLIYFQGNSAPDKSGLPSDRFSAERTGGSVSTLTIQRTQQEDSAVYLCASKKGAVDYGYTFGSGTRLTVV.

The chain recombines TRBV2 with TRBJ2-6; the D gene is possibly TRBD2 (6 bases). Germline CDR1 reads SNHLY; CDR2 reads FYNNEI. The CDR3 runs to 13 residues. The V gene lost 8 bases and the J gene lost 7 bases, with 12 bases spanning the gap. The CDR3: CASETGRANVLTF. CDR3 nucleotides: TGTGCCAGCGAGACCGGGAGAGCCAACGTCCTGACTTTC.

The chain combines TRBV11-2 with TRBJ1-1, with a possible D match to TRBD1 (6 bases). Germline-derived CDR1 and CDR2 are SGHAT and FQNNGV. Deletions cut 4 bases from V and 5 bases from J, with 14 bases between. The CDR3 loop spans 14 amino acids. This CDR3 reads CASSSYRVGTEAFF. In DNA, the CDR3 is TGTGCCAGCAGCTCGTACAGGGTTGGGACTGAAGCTTTCTTT.

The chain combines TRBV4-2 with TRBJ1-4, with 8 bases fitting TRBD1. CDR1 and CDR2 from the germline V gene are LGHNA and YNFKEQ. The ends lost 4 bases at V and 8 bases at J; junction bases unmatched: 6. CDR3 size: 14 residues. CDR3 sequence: CASSPGGIVEKLFF. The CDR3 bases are TGTGCCAGCAGCCCAGGGGGCATCGTGGAAAAACTGTTTTTT.

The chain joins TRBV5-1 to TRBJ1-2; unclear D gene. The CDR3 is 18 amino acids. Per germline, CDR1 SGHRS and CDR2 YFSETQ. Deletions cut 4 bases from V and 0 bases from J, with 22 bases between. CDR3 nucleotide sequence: TGCGCCAGCAGCCCCCGACCCGGGTCCGGAAACGCTAACTATGGCTACACCTTC. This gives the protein CASSPRPGSGNANYGYTF.

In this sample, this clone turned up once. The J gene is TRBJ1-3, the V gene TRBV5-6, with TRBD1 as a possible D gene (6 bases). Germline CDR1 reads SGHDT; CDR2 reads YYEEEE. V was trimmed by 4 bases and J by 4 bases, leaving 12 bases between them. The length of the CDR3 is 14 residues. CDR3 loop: CASSLWTVGNTIYF. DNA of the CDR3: TGTGCCAGCAGCCTTTGGACAGTCGGAAACACCATATATTTT.

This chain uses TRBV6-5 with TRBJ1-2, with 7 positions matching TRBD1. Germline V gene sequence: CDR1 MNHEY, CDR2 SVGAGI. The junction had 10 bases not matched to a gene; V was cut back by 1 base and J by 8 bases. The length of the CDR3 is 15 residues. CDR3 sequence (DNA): TGTGCCAGCAGTTACTTATCACAGGGGACTGGGGGCTACACCTTC. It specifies CASSYLSQGTGGYTF.

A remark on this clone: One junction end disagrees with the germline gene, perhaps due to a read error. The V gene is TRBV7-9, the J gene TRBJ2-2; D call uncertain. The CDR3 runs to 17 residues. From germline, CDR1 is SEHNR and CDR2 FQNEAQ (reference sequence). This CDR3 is CSSSSHGPPVTTGELFF. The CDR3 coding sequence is TGTTCCAGCAGCTCCCATGGGCCTCCTGTAACAACCGGGGAGCTGTTTTTT.

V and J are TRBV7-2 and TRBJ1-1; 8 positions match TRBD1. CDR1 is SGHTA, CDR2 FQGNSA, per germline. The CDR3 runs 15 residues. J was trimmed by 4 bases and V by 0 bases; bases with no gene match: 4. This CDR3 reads CASSLARTGSTEAFF. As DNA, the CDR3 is TGTGCCAGCAGCTTAGCTCGGACAGGGAGCACTGAAGCTTTCTTT. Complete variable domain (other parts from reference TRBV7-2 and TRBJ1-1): GAGVSQSPSNKVTEKGKDVELRCDPISGHTALYWYRQSLGQGLEFLIYFQGNSAPDKSGLPSDRFSAERTGGSVSTLTIQRTQQEDSAVYLCASSLARTGSTEAFFGQGTRLTVV.

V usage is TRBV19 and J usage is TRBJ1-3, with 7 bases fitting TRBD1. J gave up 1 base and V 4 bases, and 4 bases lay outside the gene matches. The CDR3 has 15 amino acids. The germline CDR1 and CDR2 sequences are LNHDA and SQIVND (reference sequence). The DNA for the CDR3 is TGTGCCAGTAGTAGGGGGACAGTTTCTGGAAACACCATATATTTT. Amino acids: CASSRGTVSGNTIYF.

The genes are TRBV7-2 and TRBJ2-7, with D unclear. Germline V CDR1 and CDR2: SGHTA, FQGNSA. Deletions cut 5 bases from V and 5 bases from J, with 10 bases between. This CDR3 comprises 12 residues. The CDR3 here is CASSMYGDEQYF. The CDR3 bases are TGTGCCAGCAGCATGTACGGTGACGAGCAGTACTTC.

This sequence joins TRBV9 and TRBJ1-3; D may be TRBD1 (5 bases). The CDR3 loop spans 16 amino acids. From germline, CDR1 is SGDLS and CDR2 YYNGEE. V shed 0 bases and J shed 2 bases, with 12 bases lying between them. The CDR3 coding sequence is TGTGCCAGCAGCGTAGGCAACCCAGGGCCTGGAAACACCATATATTTT. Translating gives CASSVGNPGPGNTIYF. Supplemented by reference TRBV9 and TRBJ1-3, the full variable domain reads DSGVTQTPKHLITATGQRVTLRCSPRSGDLSVYWYQQSLDQGLQFLIQYYNGEERAKGNILERFSAQQFPDLHSELNLSSLELGDSALYFCASSVGNPGPGNTIYFGEGSWLTVV.

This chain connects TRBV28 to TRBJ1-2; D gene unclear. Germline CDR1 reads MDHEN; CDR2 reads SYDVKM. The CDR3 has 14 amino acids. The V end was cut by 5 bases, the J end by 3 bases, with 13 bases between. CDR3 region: CASSPAAAYYGYTF. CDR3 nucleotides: TGTGCCAGCAGTCCCGCGGCCGCCTACTATGGCTACACCTTC.

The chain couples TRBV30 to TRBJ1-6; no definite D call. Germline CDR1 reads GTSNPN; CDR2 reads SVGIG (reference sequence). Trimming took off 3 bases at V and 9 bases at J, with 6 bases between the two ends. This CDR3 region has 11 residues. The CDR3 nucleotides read TGTGCCTGGAGCTGGAGTTCACCCCTCCACTTT. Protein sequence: CAWSWSSPLHF.

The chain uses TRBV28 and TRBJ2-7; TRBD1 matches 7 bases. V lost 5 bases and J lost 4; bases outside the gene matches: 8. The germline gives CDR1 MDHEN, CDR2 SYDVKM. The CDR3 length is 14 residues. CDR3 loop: CASSTRQGGYEQYF. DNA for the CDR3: TGTGCCAGCAGTACACGACAGGGTGGGTACGAGCAGTACTTC.

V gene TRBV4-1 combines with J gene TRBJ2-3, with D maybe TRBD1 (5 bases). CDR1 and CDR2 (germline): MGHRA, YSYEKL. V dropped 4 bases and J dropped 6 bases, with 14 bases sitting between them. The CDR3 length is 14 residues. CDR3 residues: CASSPLIQADTQYF. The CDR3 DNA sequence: TGCGCCAGCAGCCCGCTTATACAGGCGGATACGCAGTATTTT.

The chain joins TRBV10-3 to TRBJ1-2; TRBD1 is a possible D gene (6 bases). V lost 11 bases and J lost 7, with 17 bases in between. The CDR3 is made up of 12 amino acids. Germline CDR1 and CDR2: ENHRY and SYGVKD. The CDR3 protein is CAVWTDHGGYTF. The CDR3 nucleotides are TGTGCCGTCTGGACAGACCACGGTGGCTACACCTTC.

In DNA form, the CDR3 reads TGTGCCAGCACCCCTAGACAGATAATCTCCTATAATTCACCCCTCCACTTT. Protein: CASTPRQIISYNSPLHF. V gene TRBV2 combines with J gene TRBJ1-6; D may be TRBD1 (5 bases). The CDR3 has 17 residues. Deletions cut 7 bases from V and 0 bases from J, with 16 bases between. Germline lookup yields CDR1 SNHLY and CDR2 FYNNEI.

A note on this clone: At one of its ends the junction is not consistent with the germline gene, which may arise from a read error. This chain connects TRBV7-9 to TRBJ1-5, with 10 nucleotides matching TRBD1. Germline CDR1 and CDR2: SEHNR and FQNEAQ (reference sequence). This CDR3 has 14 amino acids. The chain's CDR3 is CSSSPDRGAQPQHF. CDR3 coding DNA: TGTTCCAGCAGTCCGGACAGGGGGGCTCAGCCCCAGCATTTT.